This T cell receptor beta chain was recovered during a study of blood T cell repertoires in COVID-19. Profiling relied on immunoSEQ multiplex PCR, and the TCRdb table lists in-frame clones only, not all of them. This table holds more than 75,000 clones, 75% to 90% found once. Per germline, CDR1 SGHRS and CDR2 YFSETQ. Trimming left V 3 bases short and J 2 bases short, with 11 bases between. The CDR3 has 14 residues. This receptor was identified in an older man with active or convalescent COVID-19. The chain employs TRBV5-1 and TRBJ1-1, with D possibly matching TRBD1 (6 bases). Material: peripheral blood. The CDR3 DNA follows: TGCGCCAGCAGCTACGGACAGACAAACACTGAAGCTTTCTTT. Translated: CASSYGQTNTEAFF.